A selection of T cell receptor beta chains follows, all from one sample in a study of blood T cell repertoires in COVID-19. Produced via immunoSEQ multiplex PCR; TCRdb's table is partial and in-frame only. The data show around 200,000 clones, about four fifths seen once. The sequenced material came from peripheral blood. The receptors stem from a man aged 45 to 65 with active or convalescent COVID-19. Both conserved end residues are part of each CDR3. D genes are given only for firm matches. Size is omitted from some rows. Given values are once, few, many or a class for expanded clones.

d_gene | abundance | j_gene | v_gene | CDR3nt | CDR3aa
TRBD2 | few | TRBJ2-1 | TRBV4-3 | TGCGCCAGCAGCCAAGAGGGCGGGGGGCCCTACAATGAGCAGTTCTTC | CASSQEGGGPYNEQFF
- | once | TRBJ1-1 | TRBV21-1 | TGTGCCAGCATGGCAGGGGGTTACACTGAAGCTTTCTTT | CASMAGGYTEAFF
- | once | TRBJ1-1 | TRBV7-9 | TGTGCCAGCAGCTCCTACTCGTACACTGAAGCTTTCTTT | CASSSYSYTEAFF
TRBD1 | - | TRBJ1-5 | TRBV6-4 | TGTGCCAGCAGTGAACAGGGGGCAGGGCAGCCCCAGCATTTT | CASSEQGAGQPQHF
- | many | TRBJ1-1 | TRBV18 | TGTGCCAGCTCAGTAGCCGGTCGTTCGAACACTGAAGCTTTCTTT | CASSVAGRSNTEAFF
- | - | TRBJ1-5 | TRBV6-5 | TGTGCCAGCAGCCCCAGTGGGGGGACTAATCAGCCCCAGCATTTT | CASSPSGGTNQPQHF
TRBD1 | once | TRBJ1-5 | TRBV5-5 | TGTGCCAGCAGCGACTACAGGGGCTCGGGGCAGCCCCAGCATTTT | CASSDYRGSGQPQHF
TRBD1 | - | TRBJ1-5 | TRBV10-3 | TGTGCCATCAGTGAGACGGACAGGGCGCCTGTTCAGCCCCAGCATTTT | CAISETDRAPVQPQHF
- | few | TRBJ2-2 | TRBV2 | TGTGCCAGCAGTGAAGTCCGAGACTCCGGGGAGCTGTTTTTT | CASSEVRDSGELFF
TRBD1 | - | TRBJ2-1 | TRBV4-3 | TGCGCCAGCAGCCAACCCGGACAGGGGGCCAATGAGCAGTTCTTC | CASSQPGQGANEQFF
TRBD1 | few | TRBJ1-1 | TRBV13 | TGTGCCAGCAGCATATGGGACAGGGGCACTGAAGCTTTCTTT | CASSIWDRGTEAFF
- | few | TRBJ1-6 | TRBV6-5 | TGTGCCAGCAGTTACGGTGCAGGGAATTCACCCCTCCACTTT | CASSYGAGNSPLHF
TRBD2 | - | TRBJ2-1 | TRBV29-1 | TGCAGCGTCGGGGGGAATAATGAGCAGTTCTTC | CSVGGNNEQFF
TRBD2 | - | TRBJ2-7 | TRBV2 | TGTGCCAGCAGAGCAAGGACTAGCGGGGCCATCTACGAGCAGTACTTC | CASRARTSGAIYEQYF
- | once | TRBJ1-2 | TRBV6-2/TRBV6-3 | TGTGCCAGCAGCCCGGAGGGGTATTATGGCTACACCTTC | CASSPEGYYGYTF
TRBD2 | - | TRBJ2-7 | TRBV6-5 | TGTGCCAGCAGCACATCTAGCGGGAGTTTCAACGAGCAGTACTTC | CASSTSSGSFNEQYF
TRBD1 | once | TRBJ1-4 | TRBV7-9 | TGTGCCAGCAGCTTAGTAGGGACAGGGGAGGAAAAACTGTTTTTT | CASSLVGTGEEKLFF
- | - | TRBJ2-1 | TRBV5-6 | TGTGCCAGCAGCTCCCGGGACTCCGGGATCTTC | CASSSRDSGIF
- | few | TRBJ2-7 | TRBV6-1 | TGTGCCAGCAGTGAAGAGTGGGCTATTGGCGAGCAGTACTTC | CASSEEWAIGEQYF
TRBD1 | - | TRBJ2-7 | TRBV5-1 | TGCGCCAGCAGCCTACGACAGGGACCCTACGAGCAGTACTTC | CASSLRQGPYEQYF
TRBD2 | - | TRBJ2-3 | TRBV15 | TGTGCCACCAGCACCGCGCGGACTAGCGGGAAAACAGATACGCAGTATTTT | CATSTARTSGKTDTQYF
- | - | TRBJ1-6 | TRBV7-9 | TGTGCCAGCAGCCCTCAGCAGGGCTCCTATAATTCACCCCTCCACTTT | CASSPQQGSYNSPLHF
- | - | TRBJ1-3 | TRBV14 | TGTGCCAGCAGCCAAGCCTTCTTCTCTGGAAACACCATATATTTT | CASSQAFFSGNTIYF
- | - | TRBJ1-4 | TRBV5-1 | TGCGCCAGCAGCTTCGGAGGGAGCCCACGGGAAAAACTGTTTTTT | CASSFGGSPREKLFF
- | - | TRBJ1-4 | TRBV6-6 | TGTGCCAGCAGTTACTCGAGGGCAGGGGCTAATGAAAAACTGTTTTTT | CASSYSRAGANEKLFF
- | - | TRBJ2-2 | TRBV15 | TGTGCCACCCAGAACACCGGGGAGCTGTTTTTT | CATQNTGELFF
TRBD2 | - | TRBJ2-5 | TRBV3-1/TRBV3-2 | TGTGCCAGCAGCCACGCTAAGCGGGGGAGGGAGACCCAGTACTTC | CASSHAKRGRETQYF
TRBD1 | - | TRBJ2-7 | TRBV2 | TGTGCCAGCAGGGATCAGGGGGCAGGTTTCGACGAGCAGTACTTC | CASRDQGAGFDEQYF
TRBD2 | once | TRBJ2-2 | TRBV9 | TGTGCCAGCAGCGGGCCAACTAGCGGGGGCCAGACCGGGGAGCTGTTTTTT | CASSGPTSGGQTGELFF
- | - | TRBJ1-1 | TRBV7-6 | TGTGCCAGCAAGTCCCAAGCAGGCCCGAACACTGAAGCTTTCTTT | CASKSQAGPNTEAFF
- | - | TRBJ1-5 | TRBV3-1/TRBV3-2 | TGTGCCAGCAGCCAAGACCGTCCTCTGGGCAGGGCGGAGAATCAGCCCCAGCATTTT | CASSQDRPLGRAENQPQHF
TRBD1 | - | TRBJ1-2 | TRBV18 | TGTGCCAGCTCACCCCCGGGACAGCCTTATGGCTACACCTTC | CASSPPGQPYGYTF
TRBD1 | - | TRBJ1-5 | TRBV4-2 | TGTGCCAGCAGCCACCATGGTACAGGGGCTCAGCCCCAGCATTTT | CASSHHGTGAQPQHF
TRBD2 | - | TRBJ2-5 | TRBV9 | TGTGCCAGCAGCCCCCTAGGAGGGGCTAGCGGGGGGGCAGGTGGAGAGACCCAGTACTTC | CASSPLGGASGGAGGETQYF
TRBD1 | few | TRBJ1-5 | TRBV4-1 | TGCGCCAGCAGCCAAGAGTACTCCGGGACAGGGGGTACTCCGGCTTTT | CASSQEYSGTGGTPAF
- | - | TRBJ1-4 | TRBV29-1 | TGCAGCGTGGGAGGCGCAACTAATGAAAAACTGTTTTTT | CSVGGATNEKLFF
- | - | TRBJ1-5 | TRBV27 | TGTGCCAGCAGTTCAAAACAGGGTAGCAATCAGCCCCAGCATTTT | CASSSKQGSNQPQHF
TRBD2 | - | TRBJ2-7 | TRBV3-1/TRBV3-2 | TGTGCCAGCAGCCAAGGCGAAGGGACTAGCCTCCGCGAGCAGTACTTC | CASSQGEGTSLREQYF
TRBD2 | - | TRBJ2-1 | TRBV3-1/TRBV3-2 | TGTGCCAGCAGCCAAGGGTGGGGACTAGCGGGGATTGGATCCTACAATGAGCAGTTCTTC | CASSQGWGLAGIGSYNEQFF
- | - | TRBJ1-5 | TRBV30 | TGTGCCTGGAGTGGACTCAGCAATCAGCCCCAGCATTTT | CAWSGLSNQPQHF
TRBD2 | - | TRBJ2-1 | TRBV28 | TGTGCCAGCACCCTAGCGGAACCTTACAATGAGCAGTTCTTC | CASTLAEPYNEQFF
TRBD1 | once | TRBJ2-7 | TRBV30 | TGTGCCTGGAGTGTTCGGACAGGGCTCTCCTACGAGCAGTACTTC | CAWSVRTGLSYEQYF
TRBD1 | - | TRBJ1-2 | TRBV5-1 | TGCGCCAGCAGCCCAACTTCCGGGACAGGGGCAGACTACACCTTC | CASSPTSGTGADYTF
TRBD2 | - | TRBJ2-1 | TRBV27 | TGTGCCAGCAGTCCGGGACTAGCGGACAATGAGCAGTTCTTC | CASSPGLADNEQFF
- | - | TRBJ2-5 | TRBV27 | TGTGCCAGCAGTTTATCGGTGGCAGGCCACCAAGAGACCCAGTACTTC | CASSLSVAGHQETQYF
TRBD1 | - | TRBJ1-1 | TRBV9 | TGTGCCAGCAGCTCCCGTGGGTGGGACAGGGGAAGAGGGACTGAAGCTTTCTTT | CASSSRGWDRGRGTEAFF
- | - | TRBJ2-2 | TRBV9 | TGTGCCAGCAGCGTCCGAGGCGGTTGGACCGGGGAGCTGTTTTTT | CASSVRGGWTGELFF
TRBD1 | - | TRBJ1-2 | TRBV5-1 | TGCGCCAGCAGCTTGGCCCCAGGGGGCAACTATGGCTACACCTTC | CASSLAPGGNYGYTF